Listed below are T cell receptor beta chains from one sample, sequenced in a study of identifying expanded T cells in peripheral blood. Measured with immunoSEQ multiplex PCR; TCRdb has only the in-frame clones, and not every one. This sample has some 120,000 clones, with roughly 84% found just once. Material for sequencing was blood. These receptors originate from a person aged 18-70 years in good health. The CDR3 runs from the conserved cysteine through the conserved F or W. The D gene is left open where the match is weak. Size values are once, few and many counts, or a class for expanded clones, and some rows have none.

d_call,clone_size,j_call,v_call,cdr3_nt,cdr3_aa
.,.,TRBJ2-7,TRBV25-1,TGTGCCAGCAGTGAAGCGACCCCCCTTTACGAGCAGTACTTC,CASSEATPLYEQYF
.,.,TRBJ2-2,TRBV19,TGTGCCAGTAGTATGTACGGGGAGCTGTTTTTT,CASSMYGELFF
.,once,TRBJ1-2,TRBV7-6,TGTGCCAGCAGCTTAGGAGGGGTGGGGTATGGCTACACCTTC,CASSLGGVGYGYTF
.,.,TRBJ2-2,TRBV7-9,TGTGCCAGCAGCCCAGGGCCGGGGGACACCGGGGAGCTGTTTTTT,CASSPGPGDTGELFF
.,.,TRBJ2-7,TRBV13,TGTGCCAGCAGCAAAAACCTATGCAACAGGAACGGGGACGAGCAGTACTTC,CASSKNLCNRNGDEQYF
TRBD2,few,TRBJ2-7,TRBV18,TGTGCCAGCTCACCCGGGACTAGCGGGGACGAGCAGTACTTC,CASSPGTSGDEQYF
.,.,TRBJ1-6,TRBV10-3,TGTGCCATCAGTGAGAGGTCAGGGGAATATAATTCACCCCTCCACTTT,CAISERSGEYNSPLHF
.,.,TRBJ2-2,TRBV7-2,TGTGCCAGCAGCTCAGCCATGGACAGTGTGAACGGGGAGCTGTTTTTT,CASSSAMDSVNGELFF
TRBD2,.,TRBJ2-3,TRBV4-3,TGCGCCAGCAGCCAAGATGGACTAGCGGGGGCAAGAGATACGCAGTATTTT,CASSQDGLAGARDTQYF
.,.,TRBJ2-1,TRBV19,TGTGCCAGTAGTCCTGGACAGAACAACTACAATGAGCAGTTCTTC,CASSPGQNNYNEQFF
.,.,TRBJ2-7,TRBV2,TGTGCCAGCAGTGACCCCGGACGGAGCTCCTACGAGCAGTACTTC,CASSDPGRSSYEQYF
.,once,TRBJ2-7,TRBV7-9,TGTGCCAGCAGCTCACGATCAACTCGGGCCTACGAGCAGTACTTC,CASSSRSTRAYEQYF
.,.,TRBJ2-1,TRBV25-1,TGTGCCAGCAGTGTGCGGAGGAACTCCTACAATGAGCAGTTCTTC,CASSVRRNSYNEQFF
TRBD1,once,TRBJ1-2,TRBV4-3,TGCGCCAGCAGCCTCAACAGGGGGGGACTCTATGGCTACACCTTC,CASSLNRGGLYGYTF